These T cell receptor beta chains were read from a single sample in a study of blood T cell repertoires in COVID-19. Data came from immunoSEQ multiplex PCR; TCRdb stores just in-frame clones and leaves some out. The sample has fewer than 450,000 clones, about 91% seen once. Sequenced: peripheral blood. All receptors come from a woman aged 50 to 65 with COVID-19, enrolled during active disease. The CDR3 runs from the conserved cysteine through the conserved F or W.

v_gene	CDR3aa
TRBV5-1	CASSSGVSYEQYF
TRBV19	CASSIGGLTQYF
TRBV3-1/TRBV3-2	CASSQALGDGGYTF
TRBV25-1	CASSESDRGRAFF
TRBV10-3	CAISEGAMGSPLHF
TRBV9	CASSVGPRPGLALDEQFF
TRBV10-1	CASSDSGVTNEKLFF
TRBV5-6	CASSLASRQTGELFF
TRBV19	CAGRKGAVTGELFF
TRBV24-1	CATSDARGEQLNEQFF
TRBV6-4	CASNSGTGELFF
TRBV4-1	CASSQFRVDGNQPQHF
TRBV14	CASNGLAGGTDTQYF
TRBV4-1	CASSLRGAGGISGNTIYF
TRBV6-1	CASMRGSSTDTQYF
TRBV9	CASTPGHFRTDTQYF
TRBV5-1	CASSLVFRQGSFGYTF
TRBV7-9	CASSRRDTEAFF
TRBV28	CASSHGQGALGGANEQYF
TRBV11-1	CASSWGDNSPLHF
TRBV10-3	CAISDGLAGADTQYF
TRBV30	CAWDQGNTEAFF
TRBV19	CASKTGLYSNQPQHF
TRBV4-2	CASSQARHQPQHF
TRBV5-5	CASSWDMGAFYEQYF
TRBV5-1	CASMRQGSTEAFF
TRBV30	CAGTTGTQETQYF
TRBV21-1	CASSKTSGGYNEQFF
TRBV7-8	CASGAELAPNSPLHF
TRBV11-3	CASSHPNGLAGGPHNEQFF
TRBV5-1	CASSMHPRGEETQYF
TRBV3-1/TRBV3-2	CASSPGLYSNQPQHF
TRBV6-1	CASSDILAATDTQYF
TRBV7-7	CASSPSSGSSYEQYF
TRBV6-6	CASLREGKAEAFF
TRBV10-2	CASSESLRGYGYTF
TRBV2	CASRGGGTRDYGYTF
TRBV6-5	CASTRTDLSTEAFF
TRBV20-1	CSASSLISTANTEAFF
TRBV2	CASMRETSGGPSSYNEQFF
TRBV4-1	CASSQAGTGDYEQYF
TRBV2	CASSDDRVVDSPLHF
TRBV5-8	CASSPRRDAQYF
TRBV29-1	CSVEGDRLDSGYGYTF
TRBV5-1	CASSLQGHYGYTF
TRBV4-1	CASSRTGPTYEQYF
TRBV28	CASRPSPGQGVEKLFF
TRBV11-2	CASSLLTGNYEQYF
TRBV27	CASSSDRTANTEAFF
TRBV24-1	CATSDGTGGWEGYTF
TRBV6-6	CASSPGLAGGPIFTDTQYF
TRBV5-1	CASSPGPGGDTEAFF
TRBV30	CAGSKHGAKNIQYF
TRBV5-1	CASSLDRGRSPLHF
TRBV6-5	CASTGVTDEQYF
TRBV27	CASSSHSTDTQYF
TRBV29-1	CSVTGQAESTGELFF
TRBV29-1	CSVGQGATEAFF